This T cell receptor beta chain was obtained from a study of blood T cell repertoires in COVID-19. Across the study: The United States, Italy and Spain were the sources of the acute and convalescent COVID-19 samples. Sources were T cells, B-cell-depleted T cells, or PBMCs; the material itself was cDNA or gDNA.

The CDR3 contains 14 residues. Germline assignment: CDR1 MGHDK and CDR2 SYGVNS. Trimming took 3 bases from V and 4 from J, leaving 9 bases between them. Original processing notes: Reference gene primer amplification yielded estimated nucleated cell counts. Sequencing used immunoSEQ multiplex PCR; TCRdb keeps in-frame clones, though not all of them. V, J and clone size derive from that table, while D and trimming were established from the DNA sequence. Of hundreds of thousands of clones listed, roughly 87% are singletons. Those enrolled in Seattle joined during active infection and were followed longitudinally afterward.

The chain joins TRBV25-1 to TRBJ1-4, with D unclear. The sample comprised peripheral blood. This TCR derives from a man between 18 and 29 years old with COVID-19, enrolled during active disease. The CDR3 region is CASSDRQINEKLFF. The CDR3 bases are TGTGCCAGCAGTGACAGGCAGATTAATGAAAAACTGTTTTTT.